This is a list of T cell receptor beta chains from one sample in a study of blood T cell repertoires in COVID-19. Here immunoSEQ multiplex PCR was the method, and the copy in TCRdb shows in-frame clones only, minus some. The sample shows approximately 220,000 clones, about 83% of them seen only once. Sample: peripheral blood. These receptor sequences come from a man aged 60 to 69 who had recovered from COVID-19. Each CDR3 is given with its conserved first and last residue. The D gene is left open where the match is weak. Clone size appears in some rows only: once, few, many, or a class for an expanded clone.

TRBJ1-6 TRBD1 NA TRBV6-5 CASNPRQGNSPLHF TGTGCCAGCAACCCCCGACAGGGGAATTCACCCCTCCACTTT
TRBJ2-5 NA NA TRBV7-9 CASSSVAGRETQYF TGTGCCAGCAGCTCAGTGGCGGGGAGAGAGACCCAGTACTTC
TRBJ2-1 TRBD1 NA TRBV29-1 CSAPETGGAIREQFF TGCAGCGCCCCGGAAACAGGGGGCGCGATAAGAGAGCAGTTCTTC
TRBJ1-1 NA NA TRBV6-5 CASNGGGTEAFF TGTGCCAGCAACGGGGGAGGCACTGAAGCTTTCTTT
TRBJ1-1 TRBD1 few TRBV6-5 CACDPGGTMNTEAFF TGTGCCTGCGATCCAGGGGGGACCATGAACACTGAAGCTTTCTTT
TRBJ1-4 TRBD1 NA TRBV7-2 CASSLAGTGTGEKLFF TGTGCCAGCAGCTTAGCCGGGACAGGGACGGGGGAAAAACTGTTTTTT
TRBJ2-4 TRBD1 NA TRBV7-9 CASRSGGQSGNIQYF TGTGCCAGCAGGTCAGGGGGACAGTCAGGGAACATTCAGTACTTC
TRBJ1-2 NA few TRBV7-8 CASSLGEFGYTF TGTGCCAGCAGCTTAGGGGAGTTTGGCTACACCTTC
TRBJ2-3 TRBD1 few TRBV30 CAWSYRGADTQYF TGTGCCTGGAGTTACAGGGGGGCAGATACGCAGTATTTT
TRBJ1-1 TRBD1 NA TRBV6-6 CASSYSSGGSAEAFF TGTGCCAGCAGTTACTCTTCAGGGGGCAGCGCTGAAGCTTTCTTT
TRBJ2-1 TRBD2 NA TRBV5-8 CASSLWGGSYNEQFF TGTGCCAGCAGCTTGTGGGGGGGTTCCTACAATGAGCAGTTCTTC
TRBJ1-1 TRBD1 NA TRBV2 CASDREGDEAFF TGTGCCAGCGACAGGGAAGGCGATGAAGCTTTCTTT
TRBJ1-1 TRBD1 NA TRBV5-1 CASSSRQGNAEAFF TGCGCCAGCAGCTCCAGACAGGGTAACGCTGAAGCTTTCTTT
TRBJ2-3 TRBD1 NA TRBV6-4 CASSDDRGPDTQYF TGTGCCAGCAGTGACGACAGGGGGCCAGATACGCAGTATTTT
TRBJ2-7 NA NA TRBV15 CATSGPPFGISYEQYF TGTGCCACCAGCGGTCCCCCGTTCGGGATCTCCTACGAGCAGTACTTC
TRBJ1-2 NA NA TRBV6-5 CATLRESSGSYGYTF TGTGCCACTCTCCGGGAATCCTCGGGATCATATGGCTACACCTTC
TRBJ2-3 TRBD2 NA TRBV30 CAWSVGGRSTDTQYF TGTGCCTGGAGTGTGGGCGGGAGAAGCACAGATACGCAGTATTTT
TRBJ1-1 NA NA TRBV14 CASSRTAGGSTEAFF TGTGCCAGCAGCCGAACTGCCGGGGGGAGCACTGAAGCTTTCTTT